The 29 T cell receptor beta chains below all came from one sample that was sequenced in a study of shared clonotypes between healthy human individuals. TCRdb's table, derived via immunoSEQ multiplex PCR, lists solely in-frame clones and lacks some. The sample holds roughly 890,000 clones; 90% to 95% are singletons and the top ten take about 25%. Naive CD8 cells, CD45RO-negative and positively selected for CCR7, excluded terminally differentiated effector memory CD45RA+ cells. The sample comprised naive CD8+ T cells sorted from blood. These receptors were taken from a man younger than 40 in good health.

The gene calls are TRBV5-4 and TRBJ2-7, with D unresolved. Germline V gives CDR1 SGHNT, CDR2 YYREEE (reference sequence). With 1 base removed from V and 5 bases from J, the gap between germline ends came to 10 bases. The CDR3 covers 13 residues. The chain's CDR3 is CASSLSLEDEQYF. The CDR3 DNA reads as TGTGCCAGCAGCTTGTCCTTAGAAGACGAGCAGTACTTC.

The chain links TRBV28 to TRBJ1-1; weak D call: TRBD1 (5 bases). The germline V and J ends were trimmed by 5 bases and 3 bases, with 22 bases remaining between them. The germline V gene encodes CDR1 MDHEN and CDR2 SYDVKM. The CDR3 has 17 amino acids. The DNA of the CDR3 is TGTGCCAGCAGTCCCCGGGGGGGTTGGGGCTCGGACACTGAAGCTTTCTTT. It codes for CASSPRGGWGSDTEAFF.

The gene calls are TRBV5-1 and TRBJ2-7, with TRBD1 identical over 9 bases. V was pared by 4 bases and J by 3 bases, with 8 bases of the junction left unmatched. The germline CDR1 and CDR2 sequences are SGHRS and YFSETQ. CDR3 length equals 15 residues. The CDR3, as DNA: TGCGCCAGCAGCCTCCCCCGGACAGGGGACTACGAGCAGTACTTC. Its translation: CASSLPRTGDYEQYF.

CDR3 in amino acids: CASVDRYNEQFF. CDR3 in DNA: TGTGCCAGCGTAGACAGGTACAATGAGCAGTTCTTC. V and J are TRBV2 and TRBJ2-1, with D perhaps matching TRBD1 (6 bases). V lost 8 bases to trimming and J lost 4 bases, with 9 bases between them. The CDR3 totals 12 residues. Germline V CDR1 and CDR2: SNHLY, FYNNEI.

The chain carries TRBV9 and TRBJ2-7, with TRBD2 matching 7 bases. CDR1 SGDLS and CDR2 YYNGEE come from the germline V gene. The CDR3 sequence is 16 residues long. V dropped 0 bases and J dropped 1; count of bases not matched to a gene: 7. CDR3 amino acids: CASSVGLAVPSYEQYF. In DNA, the CDR3 is TGTGCCAGCAGCGTAGGGCTAGCGGTACCGTCCTACGAGCAGTACTTC.

The rearrangement joins TRBV4-1 to TRBJ2-2; D tentatively reads TRBD1 or TRBD2 (5 bases each). CDR3 length: 15 residues. Trimming took 4 bases from V and 1 from J, leaving 10 bases between them. CDR1 is MGHRA, CDR2 YSYEKL, per germline. DNA of the CDR3: TGCGCCAGCAGCCGATGGGACGGGAACACCGGGGAGCTGTTTTTT. As protein: CASSRWDGNTGELFF.

J is TRBJ2-1 and V is TRBV19; TRBD2 matches 8 bases. V lost 8 bases, J lost 6 bases, and 9 bases stayed unmatched. Germline V lookup: CDR1 LNHDA, CDR2 SQIVND (reference sequence). This CDR3 region has 14 residues. CDR3: CASSGGGLINEQFF. The DNA of the CDR3 is TGTGCCAGTTCGGGAGGGGGGTTGATCAATGAGCAGTTCTTC.

J is TRBJ2-1 and V is TRBV27; 11 positions match TRBD2. This CDR3 is built from 15 residues. The germline CDR1 and CDR2 sequences are MNHEY and SMNVEV (reference sequence). V lost 5 bases and J lost 3; bases outside the gene matches: 3. Here the CDR3 reads CASSLGTSGYNEQFF. The CDR3 DNA sequence: TGTGCCAGCAGTCTAGGGACTAGCGGCTACAATGAGCAGTTCTTC.

V is TRBV13 and J is TRBJ1-1, with D uncertain. CDR1 is PRHDT and CDR2 is FYEKMQ in the germline V gene (reference sequence). There are 13 residues in the CDR3. Deletions cut 3 bases from V and 0 bases from J, with 5 bases between. The chain's CDR3 is CASSFSLNTEAFF. In DNA, the CDR3 is TGTGCCAGCAGCTTTAGTCTGAACACTGAAGCTTTCTTT.

The chain has TRBV5-6 and TRBJ2-3; a weak D match, TRBD1 (5 bases). V lost 2 bases, J lost 0 bases, and 13 bases lay in between. The V gene's germline CDR1 is SGHDT and CDR2 YYEEEE. This CDR3 region has 16 residues. DNA of the CDR3: TGTGCCAGCAGCTTCTACGTGACAGAGAGCACAGATACGCAGTATTTT. Its translation is CASSFYVTESTDTQYF.

V usage is TRBV7-6 and J usage is TRBJ2-7, with TRBD1 identical over 9 bases. The V and J ends lost 5 bases and 2 bases, in that order; junction bases with no gene match: 13. Germline V lookup: CDR1 SGHVS, CDR2 FNYEAQ. There are 17 residues in the CDR3. The CDR3 region is CASSQAAGQGRTYEQYF. The DNA of the CDR3 is TGTGCCAGCAGCCAAGCCGCAGGACAGGGGAGGACCTACGAGCAGTACTTC.

The chain recombines TRBV13 with TRBJ2-7; 7 bases match TRBD2. Germline V gene lookup returns CDR1 PRHDT and CDR2 FYEKMQ (reference sequence). J lost 1 base, V lost 3 bases, and 6 bases had no gene match. The CDR3 contains 15 residues. The CDR3 DNA is TGTGCCAGCAGCTTCACCGGCGGGGGTTCCTACGAGCAGTACTTC. Protein sequence: CASSFTGGGSYEQYF.

Here the CDR3 DNA reads TGCGCCAGCAGCCAAGAACCCAGCCCCTACGAGCAGTACTTC. It encodes CASSQEPSPYEQYF. The J gene is TRBJ2-7, the V gene TRBV4-1; D is ambiguous. The CDR3 is 14 residues long. V lost 0 bases to trimming and J lost 2 bases, with 8 bases between them. Germline V lookup: CDR1 MGHRA, CDR2 YSYEKL.

This clone showed up just once. The V and J genes are TRBV18 and TRBJ2-3; the D is unclear. The V end was cut by 4 bases, the J end by 5 bases, with 4 bases between. Germline V gene sequence: CDR1 KGHSH, CDR2 LQKENI. The CDR3 extends over 11 amino acids. The DNA of the CDR3 is TGTGCCAGCTCACTTAAAGATACGCAGTATTTT. This gives the protein CASSLKDTQYF.

The chain couples TRBV2 to TRBJ2-5; no clear D. From germline, CDR1 is SNHLY and CDR2 FYNNEI. V lost 1 base, J lost 2 bases, and 11 bases lay in between. The CDR3 has 15 residues. The CDR3 nucleotides are TGTGCCAGCAGTGAAGGAGAAGTGTTTCAAGAGACCCAGTACTTC. Translated, it gives CASSEGEVFQETQYF.

The chain carries TRBV27 and TRBJ2-5; D ambiguous. Germline values: CDR1 MNHEY, CDR2 SMNVEV (reference sequence). This CDR3 region has 14 residues. Deletions cut 4 bases from V and 2 bases from J, with 11 bases between. The CDR3 spells CASSSRAEQETQYF. The CDR3 nucleotides are TGTGCCAGCAGTTCCCGGGCCGAGCAAGAGACCCAGTACTTC.

The chain is built from TRBV27 and TRBJ2-7, with TRBD2 matching over 14 bases. This CDR3 contains 17 residues. The V gene's germline CDR1 is MNHEY and CDR2 SMNVEV (reference sequence). J was trimmed by 4 bases and V by 5 bases; bases with no gene match: 10. The CDR3 DNA sequence: TGTGCCAGCAGTGGAGAGACGGGACTAGCGGGAGTTTACGAGCAGTACTTC. It yields the protein CASSGETGLAGVYEQYF.

J is TRBJ2-7 and V is TRBV5-1; D gene uncertain. From germline, CDR1 is SGHRS and CDR2 YFSETQ. The V and J ends lost 2 bases and 3 bases respectively, with 15 bases between them. This CDR3 has 15 residues. The CDR3 DNA reads as TGCGCCAGCAGCTTTCGGCCGGGCTTGGGCTACGAGCAGTACTTC. Translating gives CASSFRPGLGYEQYF.

The chain joins TRBV15 to TRBJ2-7, with 8 bases matching TRBD2. Germline CDR1 LNHNV, CDR2 YYDKDF (reference sequence). The V gene end was trimmed by 5 bases and the J gene end by 2 bases; junction bases not matched to a gene: 11. This CDR3 spans 16 amino acids. The CDR3 region has the DNA TGTGCCACCAGCGAACGAAGCGGGAGCGGGGCCTACGAGCAGTACTTC. Translated, it gives CATSERSGSGAYEQYF.

The chain links TRBV27 to TRBJ2-7; the D gene is possibly TRBD1 (6 bases). The CDR3 loop spans 16 amino acids. Trimming stripped 2 bases from V and 2 bases from J, with 16 bases between. Germline CDR1 is MNHEY and CDR2 is SMNVEV (reference sequence). The CDR3 sequence: CASSLNVGAGAYEQYF. Written as DNA, the CDR3 is TGTGCCAGCAGTTTAAACGTCGGGGCAGGGGCCTACGAGCAGTACTTC.

The chain employs TRBV6-1 and TRBJ2-1; possible D gene TRBD1, 6 bases. This CDR3 contains 15 residues. Germline CDR1 is MNHNS and CDR2 is SASEGT. V lost 5 bases and J 3 bases, leaving 14 bases between the germline ends. The CDR3 sequence is CASSLQGFFYNEQFF. The CDR3 nucleotides are TGTGCCAGCAGTCTACAGGGTTTTTTCTACAATGAGCAGTTCTTC.

The V and J genes are TRBV28 and TRBJ1-5; D might be TRBD1 (5 bases). This CDR3 is 14 amino acids long. V was cut by 2 bases and J by 6 bases, with 11 bases left in between. Germline V gene sequence: CDR1 MDHEN, CDR2 SYDVKM. The CDR3 protein is CASSLGGVTQPQHF. The CDR3 nucleotides are TGTGCCAGCAGTTTAGGGGGAGTTACTCAGCCCCAGCATTTT.

V usage is TRBV9 and J usage is TRBJ2-5, with D unresolved. V lost 4 bases and J 5 bases, leaving 21 bases between the germline ends. This CDR3 contains 16 residues. The germline V gene encodes CDR1 SGDLS and CDR2 YYNGEE. CDR3 coding DNA: TGTGCCAGCAGCACCGATAGAGACCTTCGATCCGAGACCCAGTACTTC. Encoded protein: CASSTDRDLRSETQYF.

V usage is TRBV19 and J usage is TRBJ1-1; tentative D call: TRBD1 (5 bases). V lost 5 bases, J lost 0 bases, and 19 bases lay in between. The CDR3 extends over 17 amino acids. CDR1 is LNHDA, CDR2 SQIVND, per germline (reference sequence). This CDR3 reads CASSGDRKNTMNTEAFF. CDR3 DNA: TGTGCCAGTAGTGGTGACAGAAAAAATACCATGAACACTGAAGCTTTCTTT.

The V gene is TRBV12-2, the J gene TRBJ2-1; the DNA was not used to check the table's D call, TRBD2. TRBV12-2 represents a pseudogene. The CDR3 totals 18 residues. The CDR3 is CASRLASSLSGAYNEQFF. Written as DNA, the CDR3 is TGTGCAAGTCGCTTAGCGAGCTCCCTTAGCGGGGCTTACAATGAGCAGTTCTTC.

V gene TRBV7-9 combines with J gene TRBJ2-7; D is unresolved. CDR1 is SEHNR and CDR2 is FQNEAQ in the germline V gene (reference sequence). The CDR3 runs 14 residues. V was trimmed by 1 base and J by 2 bases, leaving 9 bases between them. DNA of the CDR3: TGTGCCAGCAGCTTAGAGGTACAAACCTACGAGCAGTACTTC. It specifies CASSLEVQTYEQYF.

The chain couples TRBV11-2 to TRBJ2-1, with TRBD2 identical over 14 bases. Trimming at V came to 4 bases and at J to 5 bases, leaving 7 bases not matched to a gene. This CDR3 is 17 amino acids long. CDR1 and CDR2 from the germline V gene are SGHAT and FQNNGV. CDR3 region: CASSSGTSGRFDNEQFF. DNA of the CDR3: TGTGCCAGCAGCTCCGGGACTAGCGGGAGATTCGACAATGAGCAGTTCTTC.

The chain recombines TRBV27 with TRBJ2-4, with 7 positions matching TRBD1. The CDR3 is made up of 13 amino acids. V lost 2 bases, J lost 6 bases, and 1 base stayed unmatched. The germline V gene encodes CDR1 MNHEY and CDR2 SMNVEV (reference sequence). DNA of the CDR3: TGTGCCAGCAGTTTAGCAGGGGGAAACATTCAGTACTTC. Translating gives CASSLAGGNIQYF.

The J gene is TRBJ2-1, the V gene TRBV7-3, with D maybe TRBD2 (6 bases). Trimming took 2 bases from V and 3 from J, leaving 14 bases between them. The CDR3 length is 16 residues. Looked up from germline, CDR1 is SGHTA and CDR2 is FQGTGA. In DNA form, the CDR3 reads TGTGCCAGCAGCTTACGGTTGGGCGGGGTCTACAATGAGCAGTTCTTC. As protein: CASSLRLGGVYNEQFF.